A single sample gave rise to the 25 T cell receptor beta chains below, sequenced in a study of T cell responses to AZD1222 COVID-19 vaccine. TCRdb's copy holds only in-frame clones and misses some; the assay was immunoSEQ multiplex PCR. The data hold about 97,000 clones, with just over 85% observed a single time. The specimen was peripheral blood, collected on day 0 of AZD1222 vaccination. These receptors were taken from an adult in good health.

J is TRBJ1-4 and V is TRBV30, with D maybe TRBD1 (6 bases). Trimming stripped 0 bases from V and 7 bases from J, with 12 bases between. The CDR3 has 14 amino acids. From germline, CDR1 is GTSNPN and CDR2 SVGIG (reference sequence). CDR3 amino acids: CAWSVEGEGEKLFF. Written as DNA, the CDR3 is TGTGCCTGGAGTGTGGAGGGGGAGGGTGAAAAACTGTTTTTT.

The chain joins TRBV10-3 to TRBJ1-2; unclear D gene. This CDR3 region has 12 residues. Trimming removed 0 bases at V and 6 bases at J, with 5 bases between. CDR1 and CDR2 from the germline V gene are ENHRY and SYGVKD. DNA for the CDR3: TGTGCCATCAGTGAGTCCCAAGATGGCTACACCTTC. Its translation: CAISESQDGYTF.

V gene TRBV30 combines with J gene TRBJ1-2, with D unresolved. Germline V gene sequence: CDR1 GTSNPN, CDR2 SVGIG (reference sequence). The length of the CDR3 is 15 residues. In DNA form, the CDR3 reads TGTGCATCGAGTAAGGGTTACTCGTCTAACTATGGCTACACCTTC. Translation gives CASSKGYSSNYGYTF.

The chain's CDR3 is CASRVEMNTEAFF. The CDR3 DNA reads TGTGCCAGCAGGGTTGAGATGAACACTGAAGCTTTCTTT. This sequence joins TRBV7-2 and TRBJ1-1; D uncertain. Germline V gene data show CDR1 as SGHTA and CDR2 as FQGNSA. The CDR3 is 13 amino acids. Trimming took off 6 bases at V and 0 bases at J, with 8 bases between the two ends. Full variable domain (outside the CDR3, taken from reference TRBV7-2 and TRBJ1-1): GAGVSQSPSNKVTEKGKDVELRCDPISGHTALYWYRQSLGQGLEFLIYFQGNSAPDKSGLPSDRFSAERTGGSVSTLTIQRTQQEDSAVYLCASRVEMNTEAFFGQGTRLTVV.

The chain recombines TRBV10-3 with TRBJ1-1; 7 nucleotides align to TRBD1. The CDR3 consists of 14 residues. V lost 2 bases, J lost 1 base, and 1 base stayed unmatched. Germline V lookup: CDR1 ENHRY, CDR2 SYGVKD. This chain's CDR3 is CAISEGTANTEAFF. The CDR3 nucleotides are TGTGCCATCAGTGAGGGGACAGCGAACACTGAAGCTTTCTTT.

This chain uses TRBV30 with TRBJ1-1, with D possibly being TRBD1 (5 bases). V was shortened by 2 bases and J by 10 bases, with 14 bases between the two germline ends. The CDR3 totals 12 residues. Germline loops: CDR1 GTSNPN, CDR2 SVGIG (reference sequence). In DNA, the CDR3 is TGTGCCTGGAGTACCCCACCGGGGGGAGCTTTCTTT. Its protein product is CAWSTPPGGAFF.

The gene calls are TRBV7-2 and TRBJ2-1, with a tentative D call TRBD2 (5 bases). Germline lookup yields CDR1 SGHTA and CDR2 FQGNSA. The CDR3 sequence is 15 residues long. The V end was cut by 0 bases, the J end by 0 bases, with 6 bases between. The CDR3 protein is CASSLAGSSYNEQFF. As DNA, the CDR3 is TGTGCCAGCAGCTTAGCTGGGAGCTCCTACAATGAGCAGTTCTTC.

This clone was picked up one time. The CDR3 bases are TGTGCCAGCACCCCCCGGGACAGAACCTACGAGCAGTACTTC. This codes for CASTPRDRTYEQYF. This chain connects TRBV7-9 to TRBJ2-7, with TRBD1 matching 7 bases. CDR1 is SEHNR and CDR2 is FQNEAQ in the germline V gene (reference sequence). The CDR3 is 14 amino acids. V gave up 7 bases and J gave up 2 bases; unmatched junction bases: 8.

DNA for the CDR3: TGTGCCAGCAGCGTAGGGTGGGAGGGCCTCTACAATGAGCAGTTCTTC. Translating it yields CASSVGWEGLYNEQFF. This sequence joins TRBV9 and TRBJ2-1; the match to TRBD2 covers 7 bases. V was pared by 0 bases and J by 3 bases, with 6 bases of the junction left unmatched. Per the germline V gene, CDR1 is SGDLS and CDR2 is YYNGEE. The CDR3 totals 16 residues.

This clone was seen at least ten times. The DNA of the CDR3 is TGTGCCAGCAGCCAAGGGGCCGGTCCAGGGGGCTCCTACGAGCAGTACTTC. Translating it yields CASSQGAGPGGSYEQYF. This chain links TRBV5-4 with TRBJ2-7; TRBD1 matches 7 bases. Germline assignment: CDR1 SGHNT and CDR2 YYREEE (reference sequence). The CDR3 consists of 17 residues. Losses at the gene ends were 4 bases for V and 0 bases for J; bases not matched to a gene: 13.

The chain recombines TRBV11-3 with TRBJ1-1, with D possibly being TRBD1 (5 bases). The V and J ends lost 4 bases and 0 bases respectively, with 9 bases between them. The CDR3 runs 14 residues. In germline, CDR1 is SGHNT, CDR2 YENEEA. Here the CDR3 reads CASSSSGVNTEAFF. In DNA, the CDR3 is TGTGCCAGCAGCTCCTCGGGGGTGAACACTGAAGCTTTCTTT.

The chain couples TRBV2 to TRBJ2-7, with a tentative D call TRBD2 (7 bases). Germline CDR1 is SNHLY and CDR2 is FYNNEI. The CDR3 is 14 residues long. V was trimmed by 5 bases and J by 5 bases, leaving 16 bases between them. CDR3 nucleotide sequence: TGTGCCAGCAGTCAAGGTAGGGGGGGCGACGAGCAGTACTTC. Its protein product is CASSQGRGGDEQYF.

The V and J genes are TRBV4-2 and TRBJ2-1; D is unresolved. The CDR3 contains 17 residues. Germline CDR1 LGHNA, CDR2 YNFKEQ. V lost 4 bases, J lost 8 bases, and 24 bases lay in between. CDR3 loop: CASSPHSGPEPGDEQFF. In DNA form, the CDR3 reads TGTGCCAGCAGCCCCCACTCTGGTCCAGAGCCTGGGGATGAGCAGTTCTTC.

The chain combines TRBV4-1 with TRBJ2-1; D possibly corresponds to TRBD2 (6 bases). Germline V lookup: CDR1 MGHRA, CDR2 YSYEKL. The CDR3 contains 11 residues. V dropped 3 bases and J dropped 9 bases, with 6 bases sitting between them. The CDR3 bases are TGCGCCAGCAGCCAGCGGGGTGAGCAGTTCTTC. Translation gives CASSQRGEQFF.

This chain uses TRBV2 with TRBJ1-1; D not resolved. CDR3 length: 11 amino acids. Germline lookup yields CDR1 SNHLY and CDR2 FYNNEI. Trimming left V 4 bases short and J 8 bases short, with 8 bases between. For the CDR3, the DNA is TGTGCCAGCAGTGCGTCAGTAGAAGCTTTCTTT. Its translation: CASSASVEAFF.

CDR3 amino acids: CAWSVGTGHQPQHF. In DNA form, the CDR3 reads TGTGCCTGGAGTGTAGGGACCGGTCACCAGCCCCAGCATTTT. The V gene is TRBV30, the J gene TRBJ1-5; D is possibly TRBD1 (5 bases). CDR1 is GTSNPN, CDR2 SVGIG, per germline (reference sequence). CDR3 size: 14 residues. The V and J ends lost 0 bases and 7 bases respectively, with 13 bases between them.

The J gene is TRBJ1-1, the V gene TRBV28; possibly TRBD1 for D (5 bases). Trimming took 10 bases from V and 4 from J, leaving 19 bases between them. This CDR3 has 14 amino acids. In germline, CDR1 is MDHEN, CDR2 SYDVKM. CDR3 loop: CATSLPGRGTEAFF. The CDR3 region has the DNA TGTGCCACCAGCCTTCCAGGGAGGGGCACTGAAGCTTTCTTT. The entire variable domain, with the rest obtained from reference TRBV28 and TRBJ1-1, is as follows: DVKVTQSSRYLVKRTGEKVFLECVQDMDHENMFWYRQDPGLGLRLIYFSYDVKMKEKGDIPEGYSVSREKKERFSLILESASTNQTSMYLCATSLPGRGTEAFFGQGTRLTVV.

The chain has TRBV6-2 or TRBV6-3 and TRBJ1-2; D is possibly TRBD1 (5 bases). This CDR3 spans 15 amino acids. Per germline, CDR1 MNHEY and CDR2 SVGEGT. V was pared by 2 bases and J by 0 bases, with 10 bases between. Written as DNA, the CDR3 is TGTGCCAGCAGTTACGTCGTCAGGGCTAACTATGGCTACACCTTC. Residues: CASSYVVRANYGYTF.

The CDR3 protein is CASSPSAANYGYTF. The CDR3 nucleotides are TGTGCCAGCAGCCCATCAGCAGCTAACTATGGCTACACCTTC. V and J are TRBV14 and TRBJ1-2; no firm D call. The CDR3 is 14 amino acids. Deletions cut 4 bases from V and 0 bases from J, with 9 bases between. Germline loops: CDR1 SGHDN, CDR2 FVKESK. Based on the CDR3 plus reference TRBV14 and TRBJ1-2, the full variable domain is EAGVTQFPSHSVIEKGQTVTLRCDPISGHDNLYWYRRVMGKEIKFLLHFVKESKQDESGMPNNRFLAERTGGTYSTLKVQPAELEDSGVYFCASSPSAANYGYTFGSGTRLTVV.

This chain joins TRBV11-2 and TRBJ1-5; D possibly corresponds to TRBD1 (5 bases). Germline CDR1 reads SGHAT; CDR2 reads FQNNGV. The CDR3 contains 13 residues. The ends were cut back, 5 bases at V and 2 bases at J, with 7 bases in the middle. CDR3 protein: CASSPGGNQPQHF. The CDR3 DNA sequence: TGTGCCAGCAGCCCGGGGGGCAATCAGCCCCAGCATTTT.

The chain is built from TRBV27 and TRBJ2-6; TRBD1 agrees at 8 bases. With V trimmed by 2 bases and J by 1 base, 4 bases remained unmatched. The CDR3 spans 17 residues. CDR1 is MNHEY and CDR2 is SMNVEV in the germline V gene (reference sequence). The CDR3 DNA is TGTGCCAGCAGTTTAACAGGGGGTTTATCTGGGGCCAACGTCCTGACTTTC. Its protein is CASSLTGGLSGANVLTF.

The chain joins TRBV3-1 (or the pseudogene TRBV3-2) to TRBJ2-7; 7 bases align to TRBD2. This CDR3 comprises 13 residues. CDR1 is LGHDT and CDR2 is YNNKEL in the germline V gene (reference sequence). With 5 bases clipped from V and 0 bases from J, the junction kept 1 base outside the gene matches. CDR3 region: CASSGTNSYEQYF. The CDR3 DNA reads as TGTGCCAGCAGCGGGACTAACTCCTACGAGCAGTACTTC.

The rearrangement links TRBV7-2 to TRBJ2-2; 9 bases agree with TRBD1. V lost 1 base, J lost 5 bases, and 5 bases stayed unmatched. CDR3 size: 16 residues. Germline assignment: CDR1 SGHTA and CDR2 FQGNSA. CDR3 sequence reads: CASSLGPQGATGELFF. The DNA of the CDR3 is TGTGCCAGCAGCTTAGGTCCACAGGGGGCGACCGGGGAGCTGTTTTTT.

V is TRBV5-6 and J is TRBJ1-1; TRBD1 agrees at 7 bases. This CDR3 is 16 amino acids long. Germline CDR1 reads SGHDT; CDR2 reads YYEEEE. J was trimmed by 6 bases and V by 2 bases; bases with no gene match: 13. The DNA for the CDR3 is TGTGCCAGCAGCTTCACGGCCCCAGGGGGACTCGCTGAAGCTTTCTTT. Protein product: CASSFTAPGGLAEAFF. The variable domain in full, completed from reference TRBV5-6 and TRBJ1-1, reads DAGVTQSPTHLIKTRGQQVTLRCSPKSGHDTVSWYQQALGQGPQFIFQYYEEEERQRGNFPDRFSGHQFPNYSSELNVNALLLGDSALYLCASSFTAPGGLAEAFFGQGTRLTVV.

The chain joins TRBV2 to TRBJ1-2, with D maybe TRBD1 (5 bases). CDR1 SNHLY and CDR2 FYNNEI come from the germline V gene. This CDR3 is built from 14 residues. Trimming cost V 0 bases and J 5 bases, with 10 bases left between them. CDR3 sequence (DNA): TGTGCCAGCAGTGAAGCAGGCAGGGCTTATGGCTACACCTTC. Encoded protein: CASSEAGRAYGYTF.